These T cell receptor beta chains were read from a single sample in a study of graft-versus-host responses after intestinal transplantation. No cognate antigen is known for these TCRs. Using immunoSEQ multiplex PCR, the repertoire was profiled, and TCRdb retains in-frame clones only, with some absent. The repertoire holds about 26,000 clones, with roughly 82% as singletons. Sequencing used unstimulated CD4+ T cells sorted from spleen or lymph node cells, obtained before intestinal transplant. The receptors stem from a human donor who received an intestinal transplant. Each CDR3 is given with its conserved first and last residue. A D gene is named only where the DNA matches it firmly. Size tells how often a clone was seen (once, few, many) or the class of an expanded clone, and some rows leave it out.

>TRBJ2-5|-|TRBV18|-
TGTGCCAGCTCACCACTCGCGCAGAACCAAGAGACCCAGTACTTC
CASSPLAQNQETQYF
>TRBJ1-2|TRBD1|TRBV11-2|-
TGTGCCAGCAGCAGGACAGGGGAAGTTAACTATGGCTACACCTTC
CASSRTGEVNYGYTF
>TRBJ2-1|TRBD2|TRBV9|few
TGTGCCAGCAGCTTTGCGGGGGGGAGAGGGAATGAGCAGTTCTTC
CASSFAGGRGNEQFF
>TRBJ2-3|-|TRBV5-4|-
TGTGCCAGCAGCTTTTCTAGCGCAACATACAATCCTAGCACAGATACGCAGTATTTT
CASSFSSATYNPSTDTQYF
>TRBJ2-7|-|TRBV7-3|once
TGTGCCAGCAGCTTAATGGTTGGCTCCTACGAGCAGTACTTC
CASSLMVGSYEQYF
>TRBJ2-1|TRBD2|TRBV7-4|-
TGTGCCAGCAGCGGAAGGACTAGCGGGAGCCTGTTCTTC
CASSGRTSGSLFF
>TRBJ2-2|TRBD2|TRBV5-1|-
TGCGCCAGCAGCTTCATAGCGGGCCAAAACACCGGGGAGCTGTTTTTT
CASSFIAGQNTGELFF
>TRBJ2-5|TRBD2|TRBV7-2|-
TGTGCCAGCAGACTAGCGGGAGGGTTAAAGACCCAGTACTTC
CASRLAGGLKTQYF
>TRBJ1-2|-|TRBV21-1|-
TGTGCCAGCAGCCCCCAAAGGAGGGGCCATAGGGGCTACACCTTC
CASSPQRRGHRGYTF
>TRBJ1-2|-|TRBV6-5|-
TGTGCCAGCAGTTACACCGGAACTAACTATGGCTACACCTTC
CASSYTGTNYGYTF
>TRBJ2-3|TRBD2|TRBV6-1|few
TGTGCCAGCAGGGAGCTAGCGGGAGTTGCAGATACGCAGTATTTT
CASRELAGVADTQYF
>TRBJ2-1|TRBD1|TRBV10-3|few
TGTGCCATCAGTTCCCCGACAGGGGCCGTAAATGAGCAGTTCTTC
CAISSPTGAVNEQFF
>TRBJ1-3|TRBD1|TRBV9|-
TGTGCCAGCAGCGCCGGCGGGACAGGGCGCTTTCACTCTGGAAACACCATATATTTT
CASSAGGTGRFHSGNTIYF
>TRBJ2-3|TRBD1|TRBV5-1|-
TGCGCCAGCAGCTACAGGGGGCTGGATACGCAGTATTTT
CASSYRGLDTQYF
>TRBJ2-2|-|TRBV6-6|-
TGTGCCAGCAGAAGAGTACAGGGTAACACCGGGGAGCTGTTTTTT
CASRRVQGNTGELFF
>TRBJ2-5|TRBD2|TRBV9|-
TGTGCCAGCAGCCTCGGACTAGCGGGGGGGATAGGGACCCAGTACTTC
CASSLGLAGGIGTQYF
>TRBJ2-7|-|TRBV21-1|-
TGTGCCAGCAGCACCACAGGGGTGGGCTACGAGCAGTACTTC
CASSTTGVGYEQYF
>TRBJ2-6|-|TRBV5-5|few
TGTGCCAGCAGCTTTTTCCCAACAGGGGAGGCTGGGGCCAACGTCCTGACTTTC
CASSFFPTGEAGANVLTF
>TRBJ2-7|-|TRBV28|-
TGTGCCAGCAGGGCGGGGACTTTTTCCTACGAGCAGTACTTC
CASRAGTFSYEQYF
>TRBJ2-1|TRBD1|TRBV12-5|-
TGTGCTAGTGGTTTGGTACAGGGGGGACACAGCTCCTACAATGAGCAGTTCTTC
CASGLVQGGHSSYNEQFF
>TRBJ2-1|-|TRBV12-2|-
TGTGCAAGTCGCTTAGCCCGTCTAGCGGGAGGGCCAACCTCGAATGAGCAGTTCTTC
CASRLARLAGGPTSNEQFF
>TRBJ2-2|TRBD2|TRBV29-1|-
TGCAGCGTTGGTAGCGGGGGCCTATCCGGGGAGCTGTTTTTT
CSVGSGGLSGELFF
>TRBJ2-1|-|TRBV13|-
TGTGCCAGCAGCCATCCGATGAGGGGTCCCTACAATGAGCAGTTCTTC
CASSHPMRGPYNEQFF
>TRBJ2-3|-|TRBV9|-
TGTGCCAGCAGCGTAGCTGCAGCGACTAGCACAGATACGCAGTATTTT
CASSVAAATSTDTQYF
>TRBJ2-3|TRBD2|TRBV7-9|-
TGTGCCAGCAGCTCGCCTTTTGGGACTAGCGTCACAGATACGCAGTATTTT
CASSSPFGTSVTDTQYF
>TRBJ2-2|-|TRBV9|-
TGTGCCAGCAGCGTAGTAGGTGGGGCAGGGTTCACCGGGGAGCTGTTTTTT
CASSVVGGAGFTGELFF
>TRBJ2-1|TRBD1|TRBV6-6|-
TGTGCCAGCAGTAACGGACAGGGGGCGGGGAATGAGCAGTTCTTC
CASSNGQGAGNEQFF
>TRBJ2-1|TRBD2|TRBV11-2|-
TGTGCCAGCAGCCAAGAAAGGACTAGAGGCAATGAGCAGTTCTTC
CASSQERTRGNEQFF
>TRBJ2-2|TRBD2|TRBV12-5|-
TGTGCTAGTGGTTTGGTCAGCGGGGGACACACCGGGGAGCTGTTTTTT
CASGLVSGGHTGELFF
>TRBJ2-7|-|TRBV11-3|-
TGTGCCAGCAGCTTAAGGCTGGGGAGCGAGCAGTACTTC
CASSLRLGSEQYF
>TRBJ1-1|-|TRBV5-1|once
TGCGCCAGCAGCTTGAGAGGGGGAAGCACTGAAGCTTTCTTT
CASSLRGGSTEAFF
>TRBJ1-1|-|TRBV9|-
TGTGCCAGCAGCGTAGCACAGGGCACTGAAGCTTTCTTT
CASSVAQGTEAFF
>TRBJ2-3|-|TRBV6-6|-
TGTGCCAGCAGTTACTCCGCGGACAGCCGACAGAGTACGCAGTATTTT
CASSYSADSRQSTQYF
>TRBJ1-2|-|TRBV11-2|-
TGTGCCAGCAGCTTAAACGCCTATGGCTACACCTTC
CASSLNAYGYTF
>TRBJ1-3|-|TRBV27|-
TGTGCCAGCAGTCCGACCCCGGCAGGGGTTGGAAACACCATATATTTT
CASSPTPAGVGNTIYF
>TRBJ2-7|TRBD1|TRBV18|-
TGTGCCAGCTCACCTTACGGGACAGTTTTAGACTACGAGCAGTACTTC
CASSPYGTVLDYEQYF
>TRBJ2-1|TRBD2|TRBV4-1|-
TGCGCCAGCAGCGCCCCCGGACTAGCGAGGCACAATGAGCAGTTCTTC
CASSAPGLARHNEQFF
>TRBJ2-5|-|TRBV11-2|once
TGTGCCAGCAGCTTAGGAGGTTCGGGAGTAGAGTACTTC
CASSLGGSGVEYF
>TRBJ2-7|-|TRBV6-5|few
TGTGCCAGCTCGCGGGGACACCCTCGCTACGAGCAGTACTTC
CASSRGHPRYEQYF
>TRBJ1-1|-|TRBV6-5|few
TGTGCCAGCAGTTCCGGGACAAGGGGCACTGAAGCTTTCTTT
CASSSGTRGTEAFF
>TRBJ2-5|-|TRBV6-6|-
TGTGCCAGCAGTTATAAGGAGACCCAGTACTTC
CASSYKETQYF
>TRBJ2-1|TRBD1|TRBV2|-
TGTGCCAGCAGTGAACCGGGACAGGGGCCCAATGAGCAGTTCTTC
CASSEPGQGPNEQFF
>TRBJ2-5|-|TRBV4-3|once
TGCGCCAGCAGCCAAGAGCGCTCCTTCAGGGTTGAGACCCAGTACTTC
CASSQERSFRVETQYF
>TRBJ2-2|TRBD2|TRBV28|-
TGTGCCAGCAGTTTTGGACTAGCTTCGAACACCGGGGAGCTGTTTTTT
CASSFGLASNTGELFF